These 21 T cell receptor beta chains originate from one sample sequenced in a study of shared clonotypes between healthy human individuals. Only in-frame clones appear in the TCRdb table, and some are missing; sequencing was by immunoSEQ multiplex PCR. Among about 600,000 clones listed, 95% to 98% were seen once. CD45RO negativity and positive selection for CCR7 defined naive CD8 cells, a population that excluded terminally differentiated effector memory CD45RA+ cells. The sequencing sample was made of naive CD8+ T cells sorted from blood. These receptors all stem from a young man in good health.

The CDR3 spells CASSLGYSLDTEAFF. In DNA form, the CDR3 reads TGTGCCAGCAGCTTGGGATACTCTCTGGACACTGAAGCTTTCTTT. The rearrangement joins TRBV5-8 to TRBJ1-1; D uncertain. The V end was cut by 0 bases, the J end by 3 bases, with 12 bases between. This CDR3 contains 15 residues. Germline-derived CDR1 and CDR2 are SGHTS and YDEGEE.

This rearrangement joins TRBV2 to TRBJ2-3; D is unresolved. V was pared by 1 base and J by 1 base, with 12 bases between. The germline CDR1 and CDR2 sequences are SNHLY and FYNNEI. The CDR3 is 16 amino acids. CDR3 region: CASSEERASGTDTQYF. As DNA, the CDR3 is TGTGCCAGCAGTGAAGAAAGAGCCTCCGGCACAGATACGCAGTATTTT.

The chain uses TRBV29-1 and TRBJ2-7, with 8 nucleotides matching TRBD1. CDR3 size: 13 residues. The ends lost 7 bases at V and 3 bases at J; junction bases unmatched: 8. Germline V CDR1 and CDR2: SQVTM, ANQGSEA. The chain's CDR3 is CSAEDRVNYEQYF. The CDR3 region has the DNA TGCAGCGCCGAGGACAGGGTGAACTACGAGCAGTACTTC.

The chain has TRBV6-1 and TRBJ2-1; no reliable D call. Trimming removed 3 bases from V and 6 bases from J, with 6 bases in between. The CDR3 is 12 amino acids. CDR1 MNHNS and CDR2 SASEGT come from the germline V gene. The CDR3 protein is CASSDSGNEQFF. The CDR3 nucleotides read TGTGCCAGCAGTGACTCGGGCAATGAGCAGTTCTTC.

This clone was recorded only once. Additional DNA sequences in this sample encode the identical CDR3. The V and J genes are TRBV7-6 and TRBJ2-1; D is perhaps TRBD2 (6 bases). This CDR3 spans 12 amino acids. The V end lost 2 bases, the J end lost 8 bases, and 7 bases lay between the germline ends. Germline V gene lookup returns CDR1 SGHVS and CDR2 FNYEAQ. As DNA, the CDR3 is TGTGCCAGCAGCTTATCGGGAGATGAGCAGTTCTTC. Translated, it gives CASSLSGDEQFF.

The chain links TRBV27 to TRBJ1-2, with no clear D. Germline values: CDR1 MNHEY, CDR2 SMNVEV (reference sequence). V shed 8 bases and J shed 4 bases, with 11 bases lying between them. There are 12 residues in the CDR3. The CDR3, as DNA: TGTGCCAGCGGATGGTCAGGCTATGGCTACACCTTC. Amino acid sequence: CASGWSGYGYTF.

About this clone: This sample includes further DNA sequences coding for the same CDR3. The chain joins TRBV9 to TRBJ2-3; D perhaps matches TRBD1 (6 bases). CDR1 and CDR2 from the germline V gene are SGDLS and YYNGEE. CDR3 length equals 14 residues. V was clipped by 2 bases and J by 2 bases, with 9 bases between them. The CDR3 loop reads CASSVGHSTDTQYF. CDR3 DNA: TGTGCCAGCAGCGTGGGACACTCCACAGATACGCAGTATTTT.

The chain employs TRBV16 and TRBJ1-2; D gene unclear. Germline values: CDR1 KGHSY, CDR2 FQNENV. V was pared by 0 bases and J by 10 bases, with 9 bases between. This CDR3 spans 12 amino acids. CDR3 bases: TGTGCCAGCAGCCAATCCACAGTAGACTACACCTTC. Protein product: CASSQSTVDYTF.

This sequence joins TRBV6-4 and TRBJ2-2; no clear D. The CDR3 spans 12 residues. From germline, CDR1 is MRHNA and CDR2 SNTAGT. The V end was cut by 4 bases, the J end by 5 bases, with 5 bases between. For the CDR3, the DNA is TGTGCCAGCAGTGCCCAGACCGGGGAGCTGTTTTTT. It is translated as CASSAQTGELFF.

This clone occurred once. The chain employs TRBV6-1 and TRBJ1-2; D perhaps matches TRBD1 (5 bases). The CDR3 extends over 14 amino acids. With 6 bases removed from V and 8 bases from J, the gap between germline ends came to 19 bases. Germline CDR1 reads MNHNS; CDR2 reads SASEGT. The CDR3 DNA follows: TGTGCCAGCAGCGCTTTGGGGGGAAGCTACGGCTACACCTTC. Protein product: CASSALGGSYGYTF.

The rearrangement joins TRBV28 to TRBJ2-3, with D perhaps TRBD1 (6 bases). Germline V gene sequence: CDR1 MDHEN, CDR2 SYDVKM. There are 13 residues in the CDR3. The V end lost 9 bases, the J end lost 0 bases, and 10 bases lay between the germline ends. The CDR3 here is CASLGASTDTQYF. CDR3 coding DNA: TGTGCCAGTTTGGGGGCTAGCACAGATACGCAGTATTTT. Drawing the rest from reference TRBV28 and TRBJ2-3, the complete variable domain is DVKVTQSSRYLVKRTGEKVFLECVQDMDHENMFWYRQDPGLGLRLIYFSYDVKMKEKGDIPEGYSVSREKKERFSLILESASTNQTSMYLCASLGASTDTQYFGPGTRLTVL.

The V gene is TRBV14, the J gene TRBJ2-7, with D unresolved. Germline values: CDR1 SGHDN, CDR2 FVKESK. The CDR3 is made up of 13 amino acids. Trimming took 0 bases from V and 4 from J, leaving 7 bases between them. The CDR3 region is CASSQDSRYEQYF. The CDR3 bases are TGTGCCAGCAGCCAAGATAGCCGGTACGAGCAGTACTTC. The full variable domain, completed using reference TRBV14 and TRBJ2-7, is EAGVTQFPSHSVIEKGQTVTLRCDPISGHDNLYWYRRVMGKEIKFLLHFVKESKQDESGMPNNRFLAERTGGTYSTLKVQPAELEDSGVYFCASSQDSRYEQYFGPGTRLTVT.

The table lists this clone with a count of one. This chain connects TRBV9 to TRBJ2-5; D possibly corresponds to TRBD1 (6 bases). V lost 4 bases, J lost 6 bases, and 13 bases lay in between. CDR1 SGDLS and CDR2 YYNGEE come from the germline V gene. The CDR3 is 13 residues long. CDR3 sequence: CASSTPRGKTQYF. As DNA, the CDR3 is TGTGCCAGCAGCACCCCGAGGGGGAAGACCCAGTACTTC.

CDR3 sequence (DNA): TGTGCCAGCAGCATGCCGCTTGGGGCGGGTAGCTCCTACGAGCAGTACTTC. It yields the protein CASSMPLGAGSSYEQYF. The chain has TRBV11-2 and TRBJ2-7; possibly TRBD1 or TRBD2 for D (5 bases each). The CDR3 extends over 17 amino acids. CDR1 and CDR2 from the germline V gene are SGHAT and FQNNGV. Between the trimmed V and J ends, which lost 5 bases and 0 bases, there was a span of 20 bases.

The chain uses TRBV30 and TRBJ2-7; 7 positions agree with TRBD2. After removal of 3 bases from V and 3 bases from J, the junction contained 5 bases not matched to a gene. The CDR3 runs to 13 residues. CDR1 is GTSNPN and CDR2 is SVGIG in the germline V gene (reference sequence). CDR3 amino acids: CAWRRLAVYEQYF. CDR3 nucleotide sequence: TGTGCCTGGAGGAGGCTAGCGGTCTACGAGCAGTACTTC.

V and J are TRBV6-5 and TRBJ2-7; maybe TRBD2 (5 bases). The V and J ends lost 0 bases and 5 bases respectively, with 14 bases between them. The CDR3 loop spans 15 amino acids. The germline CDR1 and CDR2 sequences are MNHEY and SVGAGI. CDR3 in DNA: TGTGCCAGCAGTTACTCGTTGGGGAGAAGTGACGAGCAGTACTTC. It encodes CASSYSLGRSDEQYF.

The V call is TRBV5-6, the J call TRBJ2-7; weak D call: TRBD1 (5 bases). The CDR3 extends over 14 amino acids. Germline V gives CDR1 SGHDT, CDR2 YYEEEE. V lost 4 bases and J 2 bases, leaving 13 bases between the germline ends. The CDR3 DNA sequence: TGTGCCAGCAGCCTGACAGATCCTACCTACGAGCAGTACTTC. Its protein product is CASSLTDPTYEQYF.

The DNA of the CDR3 is TGTGCCAGCAGCTCTACCGGAGGGGGAAACACTGAAGCTTTCTTT. This encodes CASSSTGGGNTEAFF. V is TRBV7-8 and J is TRBJ1-1; a possible D gene is TRBD1 (6 bases). From germline, CDR1 is SGHVS and CDR2 FQNEAQ. Between the trimmed V and J ends, which lost 4 bases and 2 bases, there was a span of 14 bases. The CDR3 has 15 amino acids.

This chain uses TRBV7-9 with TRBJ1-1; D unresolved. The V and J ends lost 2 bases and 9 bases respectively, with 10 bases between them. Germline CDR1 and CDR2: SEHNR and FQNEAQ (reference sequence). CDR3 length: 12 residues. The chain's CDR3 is CASSLTRHKAFF. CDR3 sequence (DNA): TGTGCCAGCAGCTTAACAAGACACAAAGCTTTCTTT. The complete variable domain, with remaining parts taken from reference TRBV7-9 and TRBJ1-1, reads DTGVSQNPRHKITKRGQNVTFRCDPISEHNRLYWYRQTLGQGPEFLTYFQNEAQLEKSRLLSDRFSAERPKGSFSTLEIQRTEQGDSAMYLCASSLTRHKAFFGQGTRLTVV.

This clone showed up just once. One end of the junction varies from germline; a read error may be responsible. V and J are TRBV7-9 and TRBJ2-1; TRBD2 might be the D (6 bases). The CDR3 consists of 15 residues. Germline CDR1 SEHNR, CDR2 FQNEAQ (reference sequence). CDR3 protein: CASSSSRDSHNEQFF. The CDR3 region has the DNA TGTGCCAGCAGCTCATCCCGGGACTCCCACAATGAGCAGTTCTTC. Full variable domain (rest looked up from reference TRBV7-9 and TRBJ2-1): DTGVSQNPRHKITKRGQNVTFRCDPISEHNRLYWYRQTLGQGPEFLTYFQNEAQLEKSRLLSDRFSAERPKGSFSTLEIQRTEQGDSAMYLCASSSSRDSHNEQFFGPGTRLTVL.

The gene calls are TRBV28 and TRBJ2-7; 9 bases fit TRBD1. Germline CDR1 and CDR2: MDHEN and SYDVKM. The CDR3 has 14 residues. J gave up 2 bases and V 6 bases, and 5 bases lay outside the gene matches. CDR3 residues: CASSKGQGPYEQYF. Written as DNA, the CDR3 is TGTGCCAGCAGCAAGGGACAGGGTCCCTACGAGCAGTACTTC.